A single sample is the source of the 13 T cell receptor beta chains below, sequenced in a study of T-cell reconstitution after alpha-beta-depleted transplantation in children. Preparation of the TCRbeta library used unique molecular identifiers. TCRdb reprocessed the PCR reads with MiXCR, giving one entry per CDR3 protein. Here the sample spans 330,000 or so distinct CDR3 sequences, roughly a tenth being singletons. The source material was PBMCs, sampled before TCRalphabeta/CD19-depleted stem cell transplant. The receptors were sampled from a boy younger than two with acute myeloid leukemia, due to receive a stem cell transplant.

This clonotype was detected ten times or more. V gene TRBV9 combines with J gene TRBJ2-3; tentative D call: TRBD2 (5 bases). From germline, CDR1 is SGDLS and CDR2 YYNGEE. Trimming took 0 bases from V and 0 from J, leaving 5 bases between them. The CDR3 is 14 amino acids. The CDR3 bases are TGTGCCAGCAGCGTAGCGGGAAGCACAGATACGCAGTATTTT. Protein product: CASSVAGSTDTQYF.

Comment on this clonotype: A read error may be the cause here, since a much bigger clone is one base away. The gene calls are TRBV12-3 or TRBV12-4 and TRBJ2-3, with 8 bases lining up with TRBD1. The CDR3 totals 15 residues. V was clipped by 6 bases and J by 2 bases; unmatched bases: 7. The CDR3 DNA reads as TGTGCCAGCAGGTCAGGACAGGGCCTCACAGATACGCAGTATTTT. Translated, it gives CASRSGQGLTDTQYF.

This clonotype was seen only a few times. The chain links TRBV12-5 to TRBJ2-1; no firm D call. This CDR3 region has 15 residues. Germline lookup yields CDR1 LGHNT and CDR2 FRNRAP. The V gene lost 5 bases and the J gene lost 2 bases, with 13 bases spanning the gap. This chain's CDR3 is CASGGPKDAYNEQFF. In nucleotides, the CDR3 is TGTGCTAGTGGTGGACCGAAGGATGCCTACAATGAGCAGTTCTTC.

At least ten counts were recorded for this clonotype. The chain carries TRBV3-1 and TRBJ2-1, with D hard to call. The CDR3 covers 12 residues. Trimming stripped 2 bases from V and 7 bases from J, with 6 bases between. Per the germline V gene, CDR1 is LGHDT and CDR2 is YNNKEL (reference sequence). The CDR3 DNA reads TGTGCCAGCAGCCAAACCATTAATGAGCAGTTCTTC. Translated: CASSQTINEQFF.

This clonotype was observed many times. The chain joins TRBV5-1 to TRBJ2-3; D unclear. The CDR3 is made up of 10 amino acids. Between the trimmed V and J ends, which lost 5 bases and 8 bases, there was a span of 6 bases. Germline V gene sequence: CDR1 SGHRS, CDR2 YFSETQ. The DNA for the CDR3 is TGCGCCAGCAGAGGAGTTACGCAGTATTTT. This codes for CASRGVTQYF.

This clonotype was detected many times. Its ends do not fully match the called genes, so a read error is possible. V gene TRBV5-1 combines with J gene TRBJ1-6; 8 nucleotides match TRBD1. This CDR3 is 15 amino acids long. CDR1 SGHRS and CDR2 YFSETQ come from the germline V gene. CDR3 bases: TGCGCCAGCATCTTGGTGGGACAGGATAATTCACCCCTCCACTTT. Translated, it gives CASILVGQDNSPLHF.

This clonotype was detected ten times or more. The chain is built from TRBV7-9 and TRBJ1-4; D uncertain. In germline, CDR1 is SEHNR, CDR2 FQNEAQ (reference sequence). Trimming stripped 5 bases from V and 0 bases from J, with 4 bases between. The CDR3 runs to 13 residues. Here the CDR3 DNA reads TGTGCCAGCAGCCCATCAACTAATGAAAAACTGTTTTTT. Translation gives CASSPSTNEKLFF. The entire variable domain, with the rest obtained from reference TRBV7-9 and TRBJ1-4, is as follows: DTGVSQNPRHKITKRGQNVTFRCDPISEHNRLYWYRQTLGQGPEFLTYFQNEAQLEKSRLLSDRFSAERPKGSFSTLEIQRTEQGDSAMYLCASSPSTNEKLFFGSGTQLSVL.

The V call is TRBV12-5, the J call TRBJ2-1, with TRBD2 identical over 8 bases. The CDR3 contains 18 residues. Germline loops: CDR1 LGHNT, CDR2 FRNRAP. Trimming cost V 3 bases and J 0 bases; bases outside gene matches: 10. The CDR3 here is CASGLVPGLEYSYNEQFF. In DNA, the CDR3 is TGTGCTAGTGGTTTAGTCCCGGGACTAGAGTACTCCTACAATGAGCAGTTCTTC.

This clonotype was detected only a few times. The chain has TRBV14 and TRBJ2-7, with D unresolved. CDR1 and CDR2 (germline): SGHDN, FVKESK. This CDR3 spans 11 amino acids. Trimming removed 3 bases from V and 6 bases from J, with 6 bases in between. The DNA for the CDR3 is TGTGCCAGCAGCCAGTCTCGCGAGCAGTACTTC. Translating it yields CASSQSREQYF.

This chain connects TRBV7-9 to TRBJ2-5, with a weak D call TRBD2 (6 bases). Germline lookup yields CDR1 SEHNR and CDR2 FQNEAQ (reference sequence). CDR3 length equals 16 residues. Trimming took off 5 bases at V and 1 base at J, with 17 bases between the two ends. This chain's CDR3 is CASSDSVGEAQETQYF. As DNA, the CDR3 is TGTGCCAGCAGCGACTCGGTGGGGGAGGCCCAAGAGACCCAGTACTTC.

This clonotype was recorded at least ten times. CDR3 residues: CASEAGDYGYTF. CDR3 nucleotides: TGTGCCAGCGAAGCGGGGGACTATGGCTACACCTTC. V gene TRBV28 combines with J gene TRBJ1-2, with D possibly being TRBD1 (5 bases). V was shortened by 8 bases and J by 3 bases, with 10 bases between the two germline ends. Per the germline V gene, CDR1 is MDHEN and CDR2 is SYDVKM. This CDR3 contains 12 residues.

This clonotype was observed a handful of times. The rearrangement uses TRBV19 and TRBJ2-7; 8 positions agree with TRBD2. J was trimmed by 6 bases and V by 3 bases; bases with no gene match: 4. CDR3 length equals 13 residues. Germline CDR1 is LNHDA and CDR2 is SQIVND (reference sequence). This CDR3 reads CASSMGGTSEQYF. CDR3 bases: TGTGCCAGTAGTATGGGTGGGACTAGCGAGCAGTACTTC.

Only a few counts were recorded for this clonotype. The V gene is TRBV25-1, the J gene TRBJ2-1, with TRBD2 matching over 9 bases. This CDR3 is 14 amino acids long. The germline CDR1 and CDR2 sequences are MGHDK and SYGVNS. V dropped 6 bases and J dropped 9; count of bases not matched to a gene: 9. The DNA for the CDR3 is TGTGCCAGCAGGTACGCGGGAGGGCCTAGTGAGCAGTTCTTC. Amino acids: CASRYAGGPSEQFF.